This entry describes one TCR beta chain. What it recognizes is unknown. Looked up from germline, CDR1 is MDHEN and CDR2 is SYDVKM. The CDR3 consists of 15 residues. The data are from a study of cytomegalovirus exposure and HLA in healthy donors. General study points: The classifier reportedly diagnosed cytomegalovirus status with high sensitivity and specificity. Being productive about 87% or about 30% of the time was typical of most TCR beta V segments in an earlier analysis. Sequence variants that were highly shared formed a cluster that was likely a sequencing artifact.

Researchers ran the PCR with 60 Vbeta and 13 Jbeta primers. TCRdb keeps only in-frame clones here, not all; method: immunoSEQ multiplex PCR. The sample shows more than 95,000 clones, and about 2.7% sits with its ten largest clones. V usage is TRBV28 and J usage is TRBJ2-5; possibly TRBD1 for D (5 bases). The J call is uncertain, as TRBJ2-7 better fits the DNA end. The source is a young man in good health and CMV-seronegative. The sequencing sample was made of PBMCs. CDR3 amino acids: CASSTRTQSRSEQYF. In DNA form, the CDR3 reads TGTGCCAGCAGTACGCGGACACAATCTCGCAGCGAGCAGTACTTC.